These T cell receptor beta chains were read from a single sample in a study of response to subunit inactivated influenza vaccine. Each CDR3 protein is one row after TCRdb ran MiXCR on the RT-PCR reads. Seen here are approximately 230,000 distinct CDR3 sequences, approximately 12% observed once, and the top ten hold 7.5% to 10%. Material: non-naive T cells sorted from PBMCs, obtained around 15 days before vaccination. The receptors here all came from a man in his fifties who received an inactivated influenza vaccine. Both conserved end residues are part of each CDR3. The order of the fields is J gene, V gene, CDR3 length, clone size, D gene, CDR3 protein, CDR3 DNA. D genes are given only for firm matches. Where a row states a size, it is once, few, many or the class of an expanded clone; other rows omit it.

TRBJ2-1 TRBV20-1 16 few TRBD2 CSARHLTSGSYNEQFF TGCAGTGCTAGACACTTGACTAGCGGATCCTACAATGAGCAGTTCTTC
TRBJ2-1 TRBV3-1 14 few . CASSQGLAKNEQFF TGTGCCAGCAGCCAAGGGCTAGCGAAAAATGAGCAGTTCTTC
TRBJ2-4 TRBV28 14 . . CASNPPGRQNIQYF TGTGCCAGCAATCCACCGGGACGGCAAAACATTCAGTACTTC
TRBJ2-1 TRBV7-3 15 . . CASSLRRVAGNEQFF TGTGCCAGCAGCTTAAGACGGGTCGCAGGGAATGAGCAGTTCTTC
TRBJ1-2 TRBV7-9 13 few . CASSLGTREGYTF TGTGCCAGCAGCTTAGGGACGCGGGAAGGCTACACCTTC
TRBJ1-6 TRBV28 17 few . CASSSPWGNSYNSPLHF TGTGCCAGCAGTTCTCCCTGGGGAAACTCCTATAATTCACCCCTCCACTTT
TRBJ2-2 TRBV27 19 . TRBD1 CASSTKPPGQGGNTGELFF TGTGCCAGCAGTACAAAGCCCCCGGGACAGGGCGGGAACACCGGGGAGCTGTTTTTT
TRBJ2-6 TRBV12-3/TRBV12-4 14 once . CASSLFSGANVLTF TGTGCCAGCAGTTTATTTTCTGGGGCCAACGTCCTGACTTTC
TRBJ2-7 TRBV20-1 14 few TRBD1 CSAEGFDRGYEQYF TGCAGTGCCGAAGGATTCGACAGGGGATACGAGCAGTACTTC
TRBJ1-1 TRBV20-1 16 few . CSAAGQPGRLNTEAYF TGCAGTGCCGCCGGACAGCCTGGACGATTGAACACTGAAGCTTACTTT
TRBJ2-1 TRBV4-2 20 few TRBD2 CASSQDRADYSGRSHNEQFF TGTGCCAGCAGCCAAGATCGGGCCGATTATAGCGGGAGATCCCACAATGAGCAGTTCTTC
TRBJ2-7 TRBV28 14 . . CASSFARQDDEQYF TGTGCCAGCAGTTTTGCCAGACAGGACGACGAGCAGTACTTC
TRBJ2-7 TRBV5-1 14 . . CASSLASPADEQYF TGCGCCAGCAGCTTGGCCAGTCCAGCGGACGAGCAGTACTTC
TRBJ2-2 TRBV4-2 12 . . CASSQETGELFF TGTGCCAGCAGCCAAGAAACCGGGGAGCTGTTTTTT
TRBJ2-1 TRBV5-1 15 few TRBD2 CASSSGLAGLNEQFF TGCGCCAGCAGCTCCGGACTAGCGGGCCTAAATGAGCAGTTCTTC
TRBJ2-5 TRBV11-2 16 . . CASSLGDRPPGETQYF TGTGCCAGCAGCTTAGGAGACAGGCCTCCGGGGGAGACCCAGTACTTC
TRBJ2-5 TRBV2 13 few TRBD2 CASVSGDRRTQYF TGTGCCAGCGTGAGCGGGGATCGGAGGACCCAGTACTTC
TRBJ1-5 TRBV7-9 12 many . CASSSSEGPQHF TGTGCCAGCAGCTCCTCTGAGGGGCCCCAGCATTTT
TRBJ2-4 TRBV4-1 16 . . CASSQVQGLAKNIQYF TGCGCCAGCAGCCAGGTTCAGGGTTTAGCCAAAAACATTCAGTACTTC
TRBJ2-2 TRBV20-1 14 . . CSASRRQLAGELFF TGCAGTGCTAGTCGTCGGCAGTTAGCCGGGGAGCTGTTTTTT
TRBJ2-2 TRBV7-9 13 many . CASTPVSAGELFF TGTGCCAGCACTCCAGTCTCGGCCGGGGAGCTGTTTTTT
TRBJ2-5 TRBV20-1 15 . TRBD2 CSARDPGLDGETQYF TGCAGTGCTAGAGATCCGGGACTAGACGGGGAGACCCAGTACTTC
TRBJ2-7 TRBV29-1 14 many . CSVGGGQGPREQYF TGCAGCGTTGGAGGGGGGCAGGGCCCCCGGGAGCAGTACTTC
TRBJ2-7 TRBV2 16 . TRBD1 CASSVGVGQGHYEQYF TGTGCCAGCAGTGTAGGGGTAGGACAGGGACACTACGAGCAGTACTTC
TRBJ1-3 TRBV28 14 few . CASSRRGPGNTIYF TGTGCCAGCAGTCGCCGAGGGCCCGGAAACACCATATATTTT
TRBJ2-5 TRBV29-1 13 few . CSVFRQLQETQYF TGCAGCGTTTTTCGGCAGTTACAAGAGACCCAGTACTTC
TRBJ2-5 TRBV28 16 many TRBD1 CASSPSRQGAGETQYF TGTGCCAGCAGTCCTTCAAGACAGGGGGCAGGGGAGACCCAGTACTTC
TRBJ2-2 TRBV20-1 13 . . CSAREGGYGELFF TGCAGTGCTAGAGAGGGCGGGTACGGGGAGCTGTTTTTT
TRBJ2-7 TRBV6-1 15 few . CASSPTGTSTGEQYF TGTGCCAGCAGCCCGACAGGAACCTCGACGGGAGAGCAGTACTTC
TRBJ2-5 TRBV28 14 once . CASGIPGAIETQYF TGTGCCAGCGGTATCCCTGGGGCTATAGAGACCCAGTACTTC
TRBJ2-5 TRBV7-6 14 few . CASSVGGGQETQYF TGTGCCAGCAGCGTCGGGGGTGGTCAAGAGACCCAGTACTTC
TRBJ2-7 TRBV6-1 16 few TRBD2 CASSSVAGASSYEQYF TGTGCCAGCAGTAGCGTAGCGGGCGCCAGCTCCTACGAGCAGTACTTC
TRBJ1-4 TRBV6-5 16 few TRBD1 CASSSGQGAMYEKLFF TGTGCCAGCAGTTCCGGACAGGGGGCAATGTATGAAAAACTTTTTTTT
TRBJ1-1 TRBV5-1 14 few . CASSLGRDWTEAFF TGCGCCAGCAGCTTGGGTCGGGATTGGACTGAAGCTTTCTTT
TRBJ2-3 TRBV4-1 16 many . CASSQDRGEVTDTQYF TGCGCCAGCAGCCAAGATCGCGGGGAAGTCACAGATACGCAGTATTTT
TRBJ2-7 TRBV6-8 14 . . CASSYGGAPYEQYF TGTGCCAGCAGTTATGGCGGGGCTCCCTACGAGCAGTACTTC